The 6 T cell receptor beta chains listed next were all sequenced from one sample in a study of blood T cells in healthy people across ages. Combining a sample-barcoded 5' primer with a J-beta primer mix, a second PCR ran for roughly 6 to 12 cycles. One entry per CDR3 protein, called by TCRdb with MiXCR from the 5' RACE reads. This table holds about 640,000 distinct CDR3 sequences, under 65% found once. Sequenced: blood. These receptors came from a man aged 55 to 70 in good health.

The chain recombines TRBV4-2 with TRBJ2-6; D ambiguous. Trimming took 0 bases from V and 0 from J, leaving 6 bases between them. The CDR3 is 16 residues long. From germline, CDR1 is LGHNA and CDR2 YNFKEQ. This CDR3 reads CASSQEASSGANVLTF. The CDR3 nucleotides are TGTGCCAGCAGCCAAGAGGCGAGCTCTGGGGCCAACGTCCTGACTTTC.

This clonotype was seen more than once but under ten times. This chain links TRBV27 with TRBJ1-5; D uncertain. Germline CDR1 MNHEY, CDR2 SMNVEV (reference sequence). V dropped 2 bases and J dropped 2 bases, with 7 bases sitting between them. The CDR3 has 14 residues. The CDR3 DNA follows: TGTGCCAGCAGTTTACGGCTGGGCAATCAGCCCCAGCATTTT. Translated: CASSLRLGNQPQHF.

This clonotype was counted many times. The J gene is TRBJ2-1, the V gene TRBV20-1; D is perhaps TRBD2 (6 bases). Germline CDR1 DFQATT, CDR2 SNEGSKA (reference sequence). The ends were cut back, 6 bases at V and 7 bases at J, with 25 bases in the middle. The CDR3 covers 16 residues. CDR3 sequence reads: CSAERQTGGVGNEQFF. CDR3 bases: TGCAGTGCGGAGCGACAGACTGGCGGGGTTGGGAATGAGCAGTTCTTC.

The chain employs TRBV7-2 and TRBJ1-2, with a tentative D call TRBD1 (5 bases). The germline V gene encodes CDR1 SGHTA and CDR2 FQGNSA. The CDR3 consists of 16 residues. V shed 0 bases and J shed 1 base, with 12 bases lying between them. CDR3 residues: CASSLAFGALNYGYTF. In DNA, the CDR3 is TGTGCCAGCAGCTTAGCCTTCGGGGCCCTTAACTATGGCTACACCTTC.

The chain uses TRBV27 and TRBJ2-5, with TRBD2 identical over 9 bases. CDR3 length equals 13 residues. CDR1 is MNHEY, CDR2 SMNVEV, per germline (reference sequence). J was trimmed by 5 bases and V by 8 bases; bases with no gene match: 6. CDR3 coding DNA: TGTGCCAGCGCCCTTAGCGGGGGTGAGACCCAGTACTTC. As protein: CASALSGGETQYF.

The genes are TRBV7-9 and TRBJ1-1; perhaps TRBD1 as D (6 bases). Germline CDR1 SEHNR, CDR2 FQNEAQ (reference sequence). This CDR3 comprises 14 residues. V lost 8 bases, J lost 0 bases, and 13 bases lay in between. The CDR3 loop reads CASHLGGMNTEAFF. CDR3 DNA: TGTGCCAGCCACCTGGGGGGCATGAACACTGAAGCTTTCTTT.